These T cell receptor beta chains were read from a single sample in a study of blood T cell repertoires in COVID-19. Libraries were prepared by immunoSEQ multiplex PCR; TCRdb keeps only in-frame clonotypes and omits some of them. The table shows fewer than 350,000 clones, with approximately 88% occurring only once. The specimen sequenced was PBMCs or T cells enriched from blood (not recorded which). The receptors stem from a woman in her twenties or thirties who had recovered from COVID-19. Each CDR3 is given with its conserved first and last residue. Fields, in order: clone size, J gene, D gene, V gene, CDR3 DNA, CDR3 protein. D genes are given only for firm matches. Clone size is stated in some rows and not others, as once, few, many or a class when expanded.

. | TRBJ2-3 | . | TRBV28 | TGTGCCAGCAAGGCGGGGTCTACGTATTTT | CASKAGSTYF
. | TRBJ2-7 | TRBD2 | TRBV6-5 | TGTGCCAGCAGTCCCTCTAGCGGGGGGTCCTACGAGCAGTACTTC | CASSPSSGGSYEQYF
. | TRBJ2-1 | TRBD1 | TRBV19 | TGTGCCAGTTCGACACAGGGGGCTGGTGAGCAGTTCTTC | CASSTQGAGEQFF
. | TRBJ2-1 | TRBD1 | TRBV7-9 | TGTGCCAGCAGCTTAGCACGGACAGGCCGCAGCGATGAGCAGTTCTTC | CASSLARTGRSDEQFF
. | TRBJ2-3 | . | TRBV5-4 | TGTGCCAGCAGCTTGGACTTTCCGGATACGCAGTATTTT | CASSLDFPDTQYF
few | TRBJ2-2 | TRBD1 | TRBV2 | TGTGCCAGCAGCGCACAGGGGCACGGGGAGCTGTTTTTT | CASSAQGHGELFF
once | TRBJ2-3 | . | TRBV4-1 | TGCGCCAGCAGCCCCGGCACAGATACGCAGTATTTT | CASSPGTDTQYF
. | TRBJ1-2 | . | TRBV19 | TGTGCCAGTAGCACCACAGGGAGGGGCTATGGCTACACCTTC | CASSTTGRGYGYTF
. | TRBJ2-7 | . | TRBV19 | TGTGCCAGTGGCGGGGGCGCTTTTTCCTACGAGCAGTACTTC | CASGGGAFSYEQYF
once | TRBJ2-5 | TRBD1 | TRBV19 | TGTGCCAGTAGTTCCCCGGGACAGGGGGGAGGCCAAGAGACCCAGTACTTC | CASSSPGQGGGQETQYF
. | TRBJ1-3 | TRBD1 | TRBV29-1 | TGCAGCGTGGACAGGTCCCATTCTGGAAACACCATATATTTT | CSVDRSHSGNTIYF
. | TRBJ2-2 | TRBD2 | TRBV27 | TGTGCCAGCAGTTTTGAGGCGGGGGGTAGCGCCGGGGAGCTGTTTTTT | CASSFEAGGSAGELFF
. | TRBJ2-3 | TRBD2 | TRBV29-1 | TGCAGCGCTAGCGGGGGGGTTCTGGATACGCAGTATTTT | CSASGGVLDTQYF
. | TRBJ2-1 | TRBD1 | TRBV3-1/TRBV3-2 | TGTGCCAGCAGCTACAGACAGGGGGCAGGGTACAATGAGCAGTTCTTC | CASSYRQGAGYNEQFF
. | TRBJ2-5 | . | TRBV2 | TGTGCCAGCAGGGGGTGGGGCCGGGAGACCCAGTACTTC | CASRGWGRETQYF
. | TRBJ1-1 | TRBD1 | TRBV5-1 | TGCGCCAGCAGCCTTGGAGGACAGGGTTATAACACTGAAGCTTTCTTT | CASSLGGQGYNTEAFF
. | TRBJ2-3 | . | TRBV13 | TGTGCCAGCAGCTTAGGGCCTCAGGGGGGATACACAGATACGCAGTATTTT | CASSLGPQGGYTDTQYF
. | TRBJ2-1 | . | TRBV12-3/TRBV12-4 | TGTGCCAGCAGTTTTTGGGAGAATGAGCAGTTCTTC | CASSFWENEQFF
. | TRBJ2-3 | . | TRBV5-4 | TGTGCCAGCAGCTTGGTGAGCGGCCCTCAGGATACGCAGTATTTT | CASSLVSGPQDTQYF
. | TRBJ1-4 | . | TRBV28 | TGTGCCACCAAACCCATGCGACAGCTTAATGAAAAACTGTTTTTT | CATKPMRQLNEKLFF
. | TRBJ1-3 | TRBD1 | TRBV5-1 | TGCGCCAGCAGCTTGGTTGGAGCAGGGGGTAACACCATATATTTT | CASSLVGAGGNTIYF
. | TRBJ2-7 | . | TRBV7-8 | TGTGCCAGCAGCCTAGCGACCACCGGACATAGAGGCTACGAGCAGTACTTC | CASSLATTGHRGYEQYF
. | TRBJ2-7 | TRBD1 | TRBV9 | TGTGCCAGCAGCCAGGGGGCGCCGACCTACGAGCAGTACTTC | CASSQGAPTYEQYF
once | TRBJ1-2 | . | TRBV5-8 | TGTGCCAGCAGCGGGGGTGGAGGGGTCCAAGGAAATGGCTACACCTTC | CASSGGGGVQGNGYTF
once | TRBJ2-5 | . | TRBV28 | TGTGCCAGCAGTAGCCCGAGGGGTAGCCGGGGGGAGACCCAGTACTTC | CASSSPRGSRGETQYF
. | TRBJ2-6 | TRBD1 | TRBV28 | TGTGCCAGCAACAGGGGTTCCAGCTCTGGGGCCAACGTCCTGACTTTC | CASNRGSSSGANVLTF
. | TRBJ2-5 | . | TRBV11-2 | TGTGCCAGCAGCTTGCTCACCAGGGCCGAGACCCAGTACTTC | CASSLLTRAETQYF
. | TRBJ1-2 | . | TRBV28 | TGTGCCAGCAGCTCAAGTCCAGGGCGCCTGACTCTCTATGGCTACACCTTC | CASSSSPGRLTLYGYTF
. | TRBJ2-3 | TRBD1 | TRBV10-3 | TGTGCCATCAGTGTTGGGACAGGGGTATCTGGGACAGATACGCAGTATTTT | CAISVGTGVSGTDTQYF
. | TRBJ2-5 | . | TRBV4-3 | TGCGCCAGCAGCCAAGCGGAGACCCAGTACTTC | CASSQAETQYF
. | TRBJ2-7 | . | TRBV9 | TGTGCCAGCAGCCCTCGGAGGGACAGCTCCTACGAGCAGTACTTC | CASSPRRDSSYEQYF
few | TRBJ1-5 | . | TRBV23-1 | TGCGCCAGCAGTCAAGCGTTGGAGGAGGGTCAGCCCCAGCATTTT | CASSQALEEGQPQHF
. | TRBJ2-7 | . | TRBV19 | TGTGCCAGTAGTCAGGGACTTTACTACGAGCAGTACTTC | CASSQGLYYEQYF
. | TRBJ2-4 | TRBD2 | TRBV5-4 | TGTGCCAGCAGCCCGCGCCGAGGTAGCGGGAGCTACATTCAGTACTTC | CASSPRRGSGSYIQYF
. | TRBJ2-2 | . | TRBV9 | TGTGCCAGGAGGACAGACACCGGGGAGCTGTTTTTT | CARRTDTGELFF
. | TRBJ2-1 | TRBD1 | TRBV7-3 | TGTGCCAGCAGCCCCTATCGGACAGGGTTGGGTGAGCAGTTCTTC | CASSPYRTGLGEQFF
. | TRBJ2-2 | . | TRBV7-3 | TGTGCCAGCAGCGCTGTCAGGCACGGGGAGCTGTTTTTT | CASSAVRHGELFF